The entry below gives a single TCR beta chain sequence along with its context. The specificity of this receptor is unknown. No base quality values were provided; no much bigger clone lies one nucleotide off. One collaborating source in Seattle enrolled patients while the patients were actively infected and followed the patients over time throughout the course of disease. Each collaborating institution followed its own protocols to collect whole blood in K2EDTA tubes. For TCRbeta analysis, collaborators shipped samples as frozen whole blood, isolated PBMCs, or DNA extracted from either of those sample types. The data are from a study of blood T cell repertoires in COVID-19 (dated by TCRdb to the early 2020s). Describing the broader study: Samples covering the acute and convalescent phases of COVID-19 were provided by collaborators in the United States, Italy and Spain. The samples were drawn from two sources: the first 160 participants of the ongoing ImmuneRACE study, and 950 to 1,500 subjects contributed by 6 global collaborators. Nearly every sample came with metadata listing a de-identified subject ID, COVID-19 status, age in years and sex. Where available, HLA class I and class II types were obtained from metadata supplied by the sample provider rather than from assay-based typing. The repertoires were released in a freely available public database intended as a resource for research on the immune response to SARS-CoV-2. The material from the prospective study consisted of cDNA or gDNA derived from T cells, B-cell-depleted T cells, or PBMCs. The dataset comprised deeply sampled blood TCRbeta repertoires from subjects exposed to, actively infected with, or recovered from COVID-19.

Beyond this particular receptor, the publication reports: The amount of clinical and demographic metadata varied by source and participant and was provided uncurated.

The V end gives up 6 bases and the J end 5 bases, leaving 7 bases in the junction not matched to a gene. Measured from the cysteine to the phenylalanine, the CDR3 is 13 residues long. The DNA shown is the 39-base CDR3, in frame from base 1. For CDR1 and CDR2, the germline V gene lists SGHRS and YFSETQ. TCRbeta CDR3 regions were amplified from genomic DNA by means of the immunoSEQ Assay, a bias-controlled multiplex PCR. The authors processed their data as follows. The number of nucleated cells in each sample was estimated by amplification of reference gene primers within the assay. To quantify the absolute abundance of each unique TCRbeta CDR3 rearrangement, sequence reads were collapsed and filtered. For each sample, productive Simpson clonality was calculated as the square root of Simpson's diversity index over productive rearrangements. Not all clones reach the TCRdb copy of this immuneACCESS table, which keeps in-frame sequences only. Checked studies attribute under half of the gap to unresolved V genes and leave the rest unexplained. V, J and clone size reflect that table, while D and trimming were determined from the DNA. The sample data list 60,000 to 70,000 clones, and about 86% of these were observed just once. The ten biggest clones cover about 15% of the sample.

Recombination joined TRBV5-1 with TRBJ2-5, with 7 bases aligning to TRBD1. The source material was peripheral blood. The TCR sequence derives from a man aged 40-49 years with COVID-19, enrolled during active disease. The CDR3 in this case is CASTGTDFETQYF. The nucleotides read TGCGCCAGCACCGGGACAGACTTCGAGACCCAGTACTTC.